This section outlines one T cell receptor beta chain sequence together with its context. This entry belongs to a study of T cell changes during pregnancy in multiple sclerosis. Method: immunoSEQ multiplex PCR; TCRdb's copy keeps in-frame clones and lacks some. The sample includes about 43,000 clones, approximately 88% of them seen just once. Germline V gives CDR1 SGHRS, CDR2 YFSETQ. With 2 bases clipped from V and 2 bases from J, the junction kept 7 bases outside the gene matches. The CDR3 loop spans 15 amino acids. The sequence was obtained from a female donor in good health, enrolled as a control in a pregnancy study. The specimen was peripheral blood, collected in the first trimester of pregnancy. This rearrangement joins TRBV5-1 to TRBJ2-7; TRBD1 aligns across 7 bases. The CDR3 nucleotides are TGCGCCAGCAGCTTATTGGGGACAGCGCCCTACGAGCAGTACTTC. This codes for CASSLLGTAPYEQYF.